These 2 T cell receptor beta chains were all obtained from the same sample, sequenced in a study of blood T cells in healthy people across ages. Together with a sample-barcoded 5' primer, a J-beta primer mix was included in a second PCR lasting about 6 to 11 cycles. MiXCR, applied by TCRdb to the 5' RACE reads, yields one record per CDR3 protein. The table lists 650,000 to 800,000 distinct CDR3 sequences, around 43% of them singletons. Sequences were obtained from blood. All receptors come from a man aged 60 to 69 in good health.

The chain links TRBV7-2 to TRBJ2-3; 8 nucleotides match TRBD1. The germline V gene has CDR1 SGHTA and CDR2 FQGNSA. J lost 0 bases, V lost 0 bases, and 5 bases had no gene match. The CDR3 extends over 17 amino acids. CDR3 bases: TGTGCCAGCAGCTTAGCTTTTGGACAGGGTAGCACAGATACGCAGTATTTT. This codes for CASSLAFGQGSTDTQYF.

Comments on this clonotype: The junction departs from the called germline gene at one end, perhaps through a read error. The rearrangement joins TRBV10-3 to TRBJ2-5; D uncertain. The CDR3 totals 13 residues. Germline assignment: CDR1 ENHRY and CDR2 SYGVKD. The CDR3, as DNA: TGTGCCATCAGTGGGACGGCGCAAGAGGCCCAGTACTTC. Protein product: CAISGTAQEAQYF.